Below are 5 T cell receptor beta chains sequenced from a single sample in a study of blood T cell repertoires in COVID-19. Using immunoSEQ multiplex PCR, the repertoire was profiled, and TCRdb retains in-frame clones only, with some absent. The repertoire consists of some 320,000 clones, with around 88% occurring once and the leading ten covering 5.5% to 8%. Source material: peripheral blood. These receptors were obtained from a woman under 40 who had recovered from COVID-19.

The chain uses TRBV18 and TRBJ1-1, with 7 bases aligning to TRBD1. The CDR3 is 11 amino acids. Germline V CDR1 and CDR2: KGHSH, LQKENI. V shed 3 bases and J 8 bases; nucleotides not matched to a gene: 0. In DNA, the CDR3 is TGTGCCAGCTCACCGGGACAGGAAGCTTTCTTT. Translation gives CASSPGQEAFF.

The chain carries TRBV19 and TRBJ1-2; no clear D. This CDR3 spans 14 amino acids. The germline V gene has CDR1 LNHDA and CDR2 SQIVND (reference sequence). The ends were cut back, 7 bases at V and 2 bases at J, with 14 bases in the middle. This CDR3 is CASNPGGGNYGYTF. The CDR3 region has the DNA TGTGCCAGTAATCCGGGAGGAGGGAACTATGGCTACACCTTC.

This chain connects TRBV7-8 to TRBJ1-2; D ambiguous. CDR3 length: 13 residues. Germline V gene data show CDR1 as SGHVS and CDR2 as FQNEAQ. V was clipped by 5 bases and J by 8 bases, with 15 bases between them. This chain's CDR3 is CASSIVGGSGYTF. The CDR3 coding sequence is TGTGCCAGCAGCATAGTGGGAGGGTCCGGCTACACCTTC.

The V call is TRBV6-2 or TRBV6-3, the J call TRBJ2-7, with TRBD1 matching 11 bases. V dropped 7 bases and J dropped 7; count of bases not matched to a gene: 15. This CDR3 region has 16 residues. From germline, CDR1 is MNHEY and CDR2 SVGEGT. The CDR3 coding sequence is TGTGCCAGCACCCCTATGGGAGGACAGGGGGCGCGAGAGCAGTACTTC. This sequence encodes CASTPMGGQGAREQYF.

In its sample, this clone was seen a few times. The rearrangement links TRBV20-1 to TRBJ1-2; unclear D gene. This CDR3 contains 11 residues. The V gene lost 6 bases and the J gene lost 8 bases, with 13 bases spanning the gap. Germline assignment: CDR1 DFQATT and CDR2 SNEGSKA (reference sequence). The CDR3: CSATPVVGYTF. CDR3 nucleotide sequence: TGCAGTGCCACCCCGGTGGTCGGCTACACCTTC.